The 9 T cell receptor beta chains listed next were all sequenced from one sample in a study of T cells in Graves' hyperthyroidism and ophthalmopathy. It was RNA transcripts that yielded the amplified TCR beta CDR3 regions. The TCR CDR3 was amplified in a first-round RT-PCR using the HTBI primer set. TCRdb ran MiXCR on the multiplex PCR reads and lists one entry per CDR3 protein. The repertoire has 400,000 to 450,000 distinct CDR3 sequences, roughly 14% of them found once; the top ten carry around 14%. The sample taken for sequencing was blood. These receptors were taken from a man aged 18 to 30 with Graves' ophthalmopathy.

Comments on this clonotype: It may be a read error: a sequence one base away is much more abundant. The rearrangement links TRBV24-1 to TRBJ1-4; 8 bases map to TRBD1. With 6 bases clipped from V and 8 bases from J, the junction kept 10 bases outside the gene matches. Germline lookup yields CDR1 KGHDR and CDR2 SFDVKD. The CDR3 is 15 residues long. CDR3 in DNA: TGTGCCACCAGTAGACCCGGACAGGGAGGCGAAAAACTGTTTTTT. This sequence encodes CATSRPGQGGEKLFF.

This clonotype was observed a few times. The CDR3 DNA reads as TGTGCCAGCAGCTTTTCAGGGGATAGCAATCAGCCCCAGCATTTT. Protein sequence: CASSFSGDSNQPQHF. V and J are TRBV7-9 and TRBJ1-5; D is possibly TRBD1 (6 bases). V shed 3 bases and J shed 0 bases, with 9 bases lying between them. The CDR3 length is 15 residues. The germline V gene has CDR1 SEHNR and CDR2 FQNEAQ (reference sequence).

This clonotype appeared many times. The V and J genes are TRBV7-9 and TRBJ2-7; the D call may be TRBD1 or TRBD2 (5 bases each). There are 15 residues in the CDR3. Germline lookup yields CDR1 SEHNR and CDR2 FQNEAQ (reference sequence). Trimming left V 5 bases short and J 1 base short, with 15 bases between. CDR3 in amino acids: CASSHHSGGSYEQYF. The CDR3 nucleotides read TGTGCCAGCAGCCACCATAGTGGGGGTTCCTACGAGCAGTACTTC.

This clonotype was seen ten or more times. Here the CDR3 reads CASSLSVGGEYNSPLHF. The CDR3 bases are TGCGCCAGCAGCTTGTCAGTGGGGGGAGAGTATAATTCACCCCTCCACTTT. The chain employs TRBV5-1 and TRBJ1-6; D perhaps matches TRBD1 (5 bases). The CDR3 covers 17 residues. Trimming took off 1 base at V and 4 bases at J, with 15 bases between the two ends. CDR1 is SGHRS, CDR2 YFSETQ, per germline.

This clonotype was counted ten times or more. The gene calls are TRBV12-3 or TRBV12-4 and TRBJ2-7; 12 bases fit TRBD2. With 6 bases clipped from V and 5 bases from J, the junction kept 5 bases outside the gene matches. The CDR3 covers 14 residues. CDR3 residues: CASRETSGRNEQYF. The CDR3 DNA reads TGTGCCAGCAGAGAAACTAGCGGGAGGAACGAGCAGTACTTC.

J is TRBJ2-2 and V is TRBV7-6, with TRBD2 as a possible D gene (6 bases). V dropped 0 bases and J dropped 7 bases, with 12 bases sitting between them. Germline V gene data show CDR1 as SGHVS and CDR2 as FNYEAQ. The CDR3 length is 15 residues. The CDR3: CASSLAGGANGELFF. DNA for the CDR3: TGTGCCAGCAGCTTAGCGGGGGGAGCTAACGGGGAGCTGTTTTTT.

With respect to this clonotype: This sequence may be a read error, since a much larger clone differs from it by one base. The V and J genes are TRBV18 and TRBJ2-5; the D gene could be TRBD1 or TRBD2 (6 bases each). Germline V gene sequence: CDR1 KGHSH, CDR2 LQKENI. The CDR3 consists of 15 residues. V lost 8 bases and J lost 4, with 20 bases in between. CDR3 sequence reads: CASRITGMGGETQYF. In nucleotides, the CDR3 is TGTGCCAGCAGAATTACAGGGATGGGGGGAGAGACCCAGTACTTC.

Comment on this clonotype: This sequence may be a read error, since a much larger clone differs from it by one base. The chain combines TRBV3-1 with TRBJ1-6; D is uncertain. V shed 0 bases and J shed 14 bases, with 14 bases lying between them. The CDR3 runs 14 residues. Germline lookup yields CDR1 LGHDT and CDR2 YNNKEL (reference sequence). The CDR3 bases are TGTGCCAGCAGCCAAGAGCCGGGGTACTCATCCCTCCACTTT. This gives the protein CASSQEPGYSSLHF.

This rearrangement joins TRBV19 to TRBJ1-1; no definite D call. V dropped 7 bases and J dropped 5 bases, with 14 bases sitting between them. In germline, CDR1 is LNHDA, CDR2 SQIVND (reference sequence). The CDR3 has 13 residues. The CDR3 spells CASTEGWGTEAFF. DNA for the CDR3: TGTGCCAGTACGGAGGGCTGGGGTACTGAAGCTTTCTTT.